The 31 T cell receptor beta chains given below trace back to one sample, sequenced in a study of T cell clones after liver transplantation. Data came from immunoSEQ multiplex PCR; TCRdb stores just in-frame clones and leaves some out. The sample consists of around 100,000 clones, about 80% of them appearing once. Sequences were derived from CD4+ T cells from blood, sampled approximately 45 months after liver transplant. Every receptor here comes from a human patient who received a liver transplant. Some of the T cells might come from the graft donor.

As for this clone: A read error may be the cause here, since a much bigger clone is one base away. The chain employs TRBV7-2 and TRBJ2-7; maybe TRBD2 (5 bases). This CDR3 spans 12 amino acids. Germline CDR1 is SGHTA and CDR2 is FQGNSA. V was trimmed by 2 bases and J by 5 bases, leaving 7 bases between them. CDR3 in amino acids: CASSLRGNEQYF. The CDR3 region has the DNA TGTGCCAGCAGCTTAAGAGGGAACGAGCAGTACTTC. Full variable domain (rest looked up from reference TRBV7-2 and TRBJ2-7): GAGVSQSPSNKVTEKGKDVELRCDPISGHTALYWYRQSLGQGLEFLIYFQGNSAPDKSGLPSDRFSAERTGGSVSTLTIQRTQQEDSAVYLCASSLRGNEQYFGPGTRLTVT.

The chain employs TRBV4-3 and TRBJ2-6, with a weak D call TRBD2 (6 bases). The V gene lost 1 base and the J gene lost 2 bases, with 12 bases spanning the gap. In germline, CDR1 is LGHNA, CDR2 YSLEER. The CDR3 loop spans 17 amino acids. CDR3 sequence: CASSQVGGGTGANVLTF. The CDR3 DNA is TGCGCCAGCAGCCAAGTGGGCGGAGGGACTGGGGCCAACGTCCTGACTTTC.

The chain couples TRBV5-6 to TRBJ2-3; 7 bases are a match to TRBD2. J gave up 2 bases and V 4 bases, and 13 bases lay outside the gene matches. Germline CDR1 SGHDT, CDR2 YYEEEE. This CDR3 comprises 17 residues. CDR3 bases: TGTGCCAGCAGCGCGACTAGCAGCAAACCCTTCACAGATACGCAGTATTTT. This gives the protein CASSATSSKPFTDTQYF. The full variable domain, rest sourced from reference TRBV5-6 and TRBJ2-3, is DAGVTQSPTHLIKTRGQQVTLRCSPKSGHDTVSWYQQALGQGPQFIFQYYEEEERQRGNFPDRFSGHQFPNYSSELNVNALLLGDSALYLCASSATSSKPFTDTQYFGPGTRLTVL.

This chain uses TRBV18 with TRBJ2-7, with 12 bases identical to TRBD2. There are 16 residues in the CDR3. J lost 0 bases, V lost 4 bases, and 4 bases had no gene match. The V gene's germline CDR1 is KGHSH and CDR2 LQKENI. The CDR3 nucleotides are TGTGCCAGCTCACTAGGGACTAGCGGGTTCTCCTACGAGCAGTACTTC. It is translated as CASSLGTSGFSYEQYF.

The genes are TRBV6-5 and TRBJ2-7, with TRBD2 matching 8 bases. CDR1 and CDR2 from the germline V gene are MNHEY and SVGAGI. The CDR3 sequence is 12 residues long. The CDR3 loop is CAPSGSAYEQYF. CDR3 DNA sequence: TGTGCTCCGAGCGGGAGCGCCTACGAGCAGTACTTC.

The chain has TRBV28 and TRBJ1-4, with a possible D match to TRBD1 (6 bases). Germline loops: CDR1 MDHEN, CDR2 SYDVKM. V lost 3 bases, J lost 7 bases, and 12 bases lay in between. The CDR3 covers 14 residues. CDR3 nucleotides: TGTGCCAGCAGTTTGGGTGGACAGCTTGAAAAACTGTTTTTT. It specifies CASSLGGQLEKLFF.

The genes are TRBV4-3 and TRBJ2-3; possibly TRBD1 or TRBD2 for D (6 bases each). The V end was cut by 0 bases, the J end by 10 bases, with 8 bases between. CDR1 LGHNA and CDR2 YSLEER come from the germline V gene. The CDR3 runs to 12 residues. CDR3 nucleotide sequence: TGCGCCAGCAGCCAAGAGAGGGGGGCGCAGTATTTT. Its protein product is CASSQERGAQYF.

This chain joins TRBV6-1 and TRBJ2-7; D possibly corresponds to TRBD2 (6 bases). Trimming took off 8 bases at V and 0 bases at J, with 11 bases between the two ends. CDR1 is MNHNS, CDR2 SASEGT, per germline. The CDR3 is made up of 13 amino acids. The DNA for the CDR3 is TGTGCCAGCGCGCTAGCGCGCTCCTACGAGCAGTACTTC. This codes for CASALARSYEQYF.

The gene calls are TRBV7-3 and TRBJ2-1; TRBD2 aligns across 12 bases. CDR1 is SGHTA, CDR2 FQGTGA, per germline. Germline trimming cut 6 bases from V and 7 bases from J; bases unmatched to any gene: 4. The CDR3 length is 14 residues. CDR3 residues: CASSLAGGGNEQFF. The CDR3 coding sequence is TGTGCCAGCAGTCTAGCGGGAGGGGGTAATGAGCAGTTCTTC.

The rearrangement joins TRBV9 to TRBJ2-2, with TRBD2 identical over 10 bases. CDR1 is SGDLS and CDR2 is YYNGEE in the germline V gene. With 3 bases clipped from V and 5 bases from J, the junction kept 4 bases outside the gene matches. The CDR3 extends over 15 amino acids. The CDR3 reads CASSGTSGGTGELFF. The CDR3 DNA sequence: TGTGCCAGCAGCGGGACTAGCGGAGGGACCGGGGAGCTGTTTTTT.

The chain has TRBV18 and TRBJ1-2, with 9 bases that match TRBD1. Trimming at V came to 2 bases and at J to 8 bases, leaving 9 bases not matched to a gene. CDR3 size: 15 residues. The V gene's germline CDR1 is KGHSH and CDR2 LQKENI. This CDR3 is CASSPSPDRGGGYTF. DNA of the CDR3: TGTGCCAGCTCACCATCCCCGGACAGGGGAGGGGGCTACACCTTC.

The chain uses TRBV6-5 and TRBJ1-5; perhaps TRBD1 as D (6 bases). V shed 6 bases and J shed 0 bases, with 12 bases lying between them. The CDR3 runs 15 residues. Per the germline V gene, CDR1 is MNHEY and CDR2 is SVGAGI. The CDR3 nucleotides are TGTGCCAGCAGCCTCGACAGGTCTAGCAATCAGCCCCAGCATTTT. It encodes CASSLDRSSNQPQHF.

This rearrangement joins TRBV6-5 to TRBJ2-7; D gene unclear. Germline V gives CDR1 MNHEY, CDR2 SVGAGI. Trimming cost V 6 bases and J 5 bases, with 20 bases left between them. The CDR3 totals 15 residues. Here the CDR3 reads CASSAKGTRGDEQYF. For the CDR3, the DNA is TGTGCCAGCAGCGCTAAGGGAACCCGCGGAGACGAGCAGTACTTC.

The chain's CDR3 is CASSRSTDTQYF. CDR3 bases: TGTGCCAGCAGTCGGAGCACAGATACGCAGTATTTT. The chain couples TRBV28 to TRBJ2-3; D not certain. The CDR3 sequence is 12 residues long. The V and J ends lost 5 bases and 0 bases respectively, with 3 bases between them. Germline V lookup: CDR1 MDHEN, CDR2 SYDVKM.

This chain joins TRBV5-1 and TRBJ2-5, with D possibly matching TRBD2 (7 bases). Germline CDR1 reads SGHRS; CDR2 reads YFSETQ. With 1 base removed from V and 5 bases from J, the gap between germline ends came to 12 bases. CDR3 length: 14 residues. CDR3 nucleotides: TGCGCCAGCAGCTTGTCGGGGGGCCGGGAGACCCAGTACTTC. This sequence encodes CASSLSGGRETQYF.

This sequence joins TRBV7-6 and TRBJ2-7; 11 bases are shared with TRBD2. This CDR3 is 17 amino acids long. The ends lost 7 bases at V and 0 bases at J; junction bases unmatched: 11. Germline V lookup: CDR1 SGHVS, CDR2 FNYEAQ. The chain's CDR3 is CASIPGLAGVSSYEQYF. The CDR3 DNA sequence: TGTGCCAGCATCCCAGGACTAGCGGGTGTAAGCTCCTACGAGCAGTACTTC. The variable domain in full, with the rest retrieved from reference TRBV7-6 and TRBJ2-7, is GAGVSQSPRYKVTKRGQDVALRCDPISGHVSLYWYRQALGQGPEFLTYFNYEAQQDKSGLPNDRFSAERPEGSISTLTIQRTEQRDSAMYRCASIPGLAGVSSYEQYFGPGTRLTVT.

The chain uses TRBV9 and TRBJ2-7; D perhaps matches TRBD2 (5 bases). CDR3 size: 15 residues. V was pared by 0 bases and J by 1 base, with 11 bases between. CDR1 is SGDLS and CDR2 is YYNGEE in the germline V gene. The CDR3 sequence is CASSVDLAPSYEQYF. The CDR3 nucleotides read TGTGCCAGCAGCGTAGATTTAGCGCCTTCCTACGAGCAGTACTTC. The complete variable domain, with remaining parts taken from reference TRBV9 and TRBJ2-7, reads DSGVTQTPKHLITATGQRVTLRCSPRSGDLSVYWYQQSLDQGLQFLIQYYNGEERAKGNILERFSAQQFPDLHSELNLSSLELGDSALYFCASSVDLAPSYEQYFGPGTRLTVT.

V is TRBV4-2 and J is TRBJ2-1; tentatively, D is TRBD2 (6 bases). Germline V gene data show CDR1 as LGHNA and CDR2 as YNFKEQ. The CDR3 length is 17 residues. Trimming took off 1 base at V and 1 base at J, with 14 bases between the two ends. The CDR3 region is CASSQGGGQDSYNEQFF. The CDR3 bases are TGTGCCAGCAGCCAAGGTGGAGGGCAGGATTCCTACAATGAGCAGTTCTTC.

The chain couples TRBV6-6 to TRBJ2-1, with TRBD1 matching 9 bases. The CDR3 totals 15 residues. V lost 6 bases, J lost 4 bases, and 7 bases stayed unmatched. The V gene's germline CDR1 is MNHNY and CDR2 SVGAGI (reference sequence). CDR3 in DNA: TGTGCCAGCAGACCGGGGACAGGGAAATACAATGAGCAGTTCTTC. It codes for CASRPGTGKYNEQFF.

The CDR3 here is CASSVAGGSNQPQHF. The CDR3 DNA follows: TGTGCCAGCAGCGTCGCAGGTGGAAGCAATCAGCCCCAGCATTTT. The chain employs TRBV6-1 and TRBJ1-5; D unclear. This CDR3 has 15 residues. The ends were cut back, 6 bases at V and 1 base at J, with 13 bases in the middle. Looked up from germline, CDR1 is MNHNS and CDR2 is SASEGT.

On this clone: Other DNA sequences in the same sample also yield this CDR3. V usage is TRBV6-6 and J usage is TRBJ1-1; D not resolved. Looked up from germline, CDR1 is MNHNY and CDR2 is SVGAGI (reference sequence). The CDR3 loop spans 13 amino acids. V dropped 2 bases and J dropped 3 bases, with 7 bases sitting between them. CDR3 in DNA: TGTGCCAGCAGTTACCTGGGCGACACTGAAGCTTTCTTT. Amino acid sequence: CASSYLGDTEAFF.

The sample holds a few counts of this clone. The chain employs TRBV6-1 and TRBJ2-1; TRBD1 might be the D (7 bases). Trimming took off 8 bases at V and 5 bases at J, with 16 bases between the two ends. The V gene's germline CDR1 is MNHNS and CDR2 SASEGT. The length of the CDR3 is 14 residues. The CDR3 bases are TGTGCCAGCCGACGCCAGGGGGGACACAATGAGCAGTTCTTC. Amino acid sequence: CASRRQGGHNEQFF.

CDR3 sequence reads: CASSQPQGEAYEQYF. The CDR3, as DNA: TGCGCCAGCAGCCAACCACAGGGAGAGGCGTACGAGCAGTACTTC. The chain recombines TRBV4-1 with TRBJ2-5, with D tentatively TRBD1 (6 bases). The better agreement between TRBJ2-7 and the DNA end casts doubt on the J call. Germline V gene data show CDR1 as MGHRA and CDR2 as YSYEKL. The CDR3 totals 15 residues.

The chain links TRBV7-2 to TRBJ2-1; D is possibly TRBD1 (6 bases). The CDR3 has 17 amino acids. The V gene lost 3 bases and the J gene lost 6 bases, with 21 bases spanning the gap. Germline values: CDR1 SGHTA, CDR2 FQGNSA. The CDR3 region is CASSFLQGPILSNEQFF. CDR3 nucleotides: TGTGCCAGCAGCTTCCTACAGGGTCCGATACTTAGCAATGAGCAGTTCTTC.

The chain uses TRBV7-2 and TRBJ2-7; 10 bases fit TRBD1. Germline V CDR1 and CDR2: SGHTA, FQGNSA. The CDR3 sequence is 16 residues long. After removal of 6 bases from V and 4 bases from J, the junction contained 12 bases not matched to a gene. This chain's CDR3 is CASSRSGTGAGYEQYF. The CDR3 DNA reads as TGTGCCAGCAGTCGTTCCGGGACAGGGGCTGGGTACGAGCAGTACTTC.

The rearrangement joins TRBV7-9 to TRBJ2-1, with no clear D. The CDR3 length is 15 residues. The germline CDR1 and CDR2 sequences are SEHNR and FQNEAQ (reference sequence). V was clipped by 5 bases and J by 8 bases, with 19 bases between them. CDR3 coding DNA: TGTGCCAGCAGCCCCAAAGTAAGAATTGACCATGAGCAGTTCTTC. Translating gives CASSPKVRIDHEQFF.

This clone was seen just once. The chain has TRBV7-9 and TRBJ2-5, with 9 bases fitting TRBD1. CDR1 and CDR2 (germline): SEHNR, FQNEAQ (reference sequence). The CDR3 length is 16 residues. The V gene end was trimmed by 4 bases and the J gene end by 4 bases; junction bases not matched to a gene: 10. In DNA, the CDR3 is TGTGCCAGCAGCTCACAGGGACAGGGAGGAAGAGAGACCCAGTACTTC. Protein product: CASSSQGQGGRETQYF.

The chain couples TRBV19 to TRBJ1-4, with D maybe TRBD1 (5 bases). V was pared by 6 bases and J by 5 bases, with 13 bases between. Germline V CDR1 and CDR2: LNHDA, SQIVND (reference sequence). The CDR3 is made up of 14 amino acids. In nucleotides, the CDR3 is TGTGCCAGTAGCCGGGACGCATTGAATGAAAAACTGTTTTTT. Protein sequence: CASSRDALNEKLFF. The complete variable domain, with remaining parts taken from reference TRBV19 and TRBJ1-4, reads DGGITQSPKYLFRKEGQNVTLSCEQNLNHDAMYWYRQDPGQGLRLIYYSQIVNDFQKGDIAEGYSVSREKKESFPLTVTSAQKNPTAFYLCASSRDALNEKLFFGSGTQLSVL.

This clone was observed a single time. The J gene is TRBJ1-5, the V gene TRBV13; D may be TRBD1 (5 bases). The CDR3 extends over 16 amino acids. V lost 0 bases and J lost 4, with 13 bases in between. The V gene's germline CDR1 is PRHDT and CDR2 FYEKMQ (reference sequence). In nucleotides, the CDR3 is TGTGCCAGCAGCTTAGGGGGGCCGGTTGCGAATCAGCCCCAGCATTTT. Translated, it gives CASSLGGPVANQPQHF.

The rearrangement links TRBV4-3 to TRBJ2-1; TRBD2 matches 8 bases. V trimming: 4 bases; J trimming: 6 bases; junction bases outside the gene matches: 8. The CDR3 runs to 15 residues. In germline, CDR1 is LGHNA, CDR2 YSLEER. The CDR3 region has the DNA TGCGCCAGCAGCCGCCCCCGCGGGGGGTTCAATGAGCAGTTCTTC. It yields the protein CASSRPRGGFNEQFF.

The V call is TRBV6-5, the J call TRBJ2-3; 10 bases align to TRBD1. The germline CDR1 and CDR2 sequences are MNHEY and SVGAGI. V was clipped by 5 bases and J by 1 base; unmatched bases: 3. The CDR3 consists of 15 residues. DNA for the CDR3: TGTGCCAGCAGTCTGACAGGGGGCGGCACAGATACGCAGTATTTT. Protein: CASSLTGGGTDTQYF.